This TCR beta chain is drawn from a study of beta chain features in type 1 diabetes (dated by TCRdb to about 2018). Looking at the study overall: Mean age, gender distribution, total cell number and subset yield were not different between patients and healthy donors. The study compared TCRB repertoires of sorted circulating CD4+ T cell subsets between recently diagnosed type 1 diabetes patients and matched healthy donors. Naive and central memory subsets were obtained from all 30 or so donors, but regulatory and stem cell-like memory subsets were isolated from only 8 patients and roughly 8 healthy donors. Across all samples, 90 million to 130 million sorted cells were examined, and cell number per subset correlated strongly with RNA yield.

What the work shows at the level of the full study, not this receptor alone: Because small numbers of individuals were included in the HLA sub-analyses, any influence of HLA type on TCRB rearrangement was left unresolved. Patients with type 1 diabetes made fewer insertions and deleted more nucleotides at VDJ recombination sites, implying thymic rearrangement abnormalities. Shorter templates might have been favored by PCR, but patient and control samples were amplified and corrected together, so both groups would have been affected equally by any skew. A moderate but significant shortening of TCRB CDR3 length was observed in type 1 diabetes patients in all four CD4+ subsets. Because cDNA was sequenced instead of genomic DNA, highly expressing activated cells could be over-represented, though the groups showed no difference in activation or CD3 levels. Naive, central memory and regulatory TCRB repertoires appeared to be more alike among patients than among healthy donors.

In this sample, this clone turned up a few times. Which antigen it targets is not known. The input lacks base qualities; no much larger clone sits a single base away. Each donor gave one peripheral blood draw, approximately 100 mL on average, collected into heparinised tubes. A BD FACSAria II was used to sort naive, central memory, regulatory and stem cell-like memory CD4+ T cells with a panel that included CD45RO, CCR7, CD25, CD127, CD95 and CD27. Every sorted population had a purity above 95%. PBMCs were separated immediately by Lymphoprep density gradient centrifugation and were stained directly, without being cultured. Samples were stained and sorted in pairs, with one healthy donor and one patient per experiment, so that batch effects were minimized. The entire amount of isolated RNA was reverse transcribed using the High Capacity cDNA Reverse Transcription Kit, so the sequenced TCRB transcripts were expressed ones. Deep immunoSEQ sequencing was performed on naive, central memory and regulatory T cell samples, with an average of roughly 3.3 million total reads per sample. Sorted cells were lysed in RLT buffer and RNA was extracted with DNase-treated RNeasy Micro or Mini kits, depending on cell number. Each cell subset was processed on its own to prevent cross-contamination, while patient and healthy donor samples were processed together. The immunoSEQ multiplex PCR was used to amplify TCRB sequences from cDNA, generating 87-bp fragments that spanned the CDR3 region. The amplicons were sequenced using the Illumina HiSeq platform. Per the authors' processing: PCR bias was corrected computationally using synthetic template baselines, and reads within Hamming distance 2 were collapsed, with unmergeable singletons discarded. By aligning reads against IMGT, V, D and J genes, CDR3 length, and insertions or deletions at six rearrangement sites were assigned. Within each subset, clonotype counts were normalized to sorted cell number, after which true diversity and Gini coefficients were computed with the tcR R package. The overlap coefficient, calculated on TCRB nucleotide sequences, was used to measure repertoire sharing. As a proxy for the pre-selection repertoire, out-of-frame TCRB sequences from naive cells were analyzed. Sourced from immuneACCESS, this table was stored by TCRdb with only in-frame sequences that have V and J called. A share of the clones is absent; for the studies checked, an unresolved V gene accounts for under half, and the remainder has no known explanation. That table gives V, J and clone size, and the DNA gave D and trimming. This sample has 970,000 or so clones in its table, and roughly 17% of those were observed once. Jointly, the top ten make up 0.02% to 0.025% of the sample.

As encoded in the germline V gene (reference sequence), CDR1 is SEHNR while CDR2 is FQNEAQ. At the junction V is shortened by 2 bases and J by 6 bases; bases outside the gene matches: 12. Inclusive of the bounding cysteine and phenylalanine, the CDR3 is 16 residues long. The sequence is cut down to CDR3 DNA, 48 bases in frame from base 1. The chain links TRBV7-9 with TRBJ1-2; TRBD1 agrees with 7 junctional bases. The sample was naive CD4+ T cells from blood. This specimen's cell subset or site label, interpreted: true naive CD4+ T cells. This receptor was identified in a woman younger than 30 in good health. The CDR3 region reads CASSLFTWTGRDGYTF. The sequenced DNA is TGTGCCAGCAGCTTATTCACCTGGACAGGTCGGGATGGCTACACCTTC.